This T cell receptor (beta chain) was identified in a study of cytomegalovirus exposure and HLA in healthy donors. General study results and limits: Most TCR sequences were uncommon, yet certain public TCRs appeared in many donors.

The PCR had 60 Vbeta and 13 Jbeta primers. Sequenced by immunoSEQ multiplex PCR; TCRdb stores in-frame clones only, minus some. The profile covers 150,000 to 200,000 clones, with about 72% appearing a single time and more than 1.4% taken by the ten largest. As to this clone: Its antigen is unidentified.

Sequencing input: PBMCs. The origin of this receptor is a male donor in good health and CMV-seronegative.

In nucleotides, the CDR3 is TGCGCCAGCAGCCCCAGGGAGGGAAGCTCCTACAATGAGCAGTTCTTC. Residues: CASSPREGSSYNEQFF. V usage is TRBV4-3 and J usage is TRBJ2-1, with TRBD2 matching over 7 bases. Germline trimming cut 4 bases from V and 0 bases from J; bases unmatched to any gene: 6. The CDR3 spans 16 residues. The V gene's germline CDR1 is LGHNA and CDR2 YSLEER.